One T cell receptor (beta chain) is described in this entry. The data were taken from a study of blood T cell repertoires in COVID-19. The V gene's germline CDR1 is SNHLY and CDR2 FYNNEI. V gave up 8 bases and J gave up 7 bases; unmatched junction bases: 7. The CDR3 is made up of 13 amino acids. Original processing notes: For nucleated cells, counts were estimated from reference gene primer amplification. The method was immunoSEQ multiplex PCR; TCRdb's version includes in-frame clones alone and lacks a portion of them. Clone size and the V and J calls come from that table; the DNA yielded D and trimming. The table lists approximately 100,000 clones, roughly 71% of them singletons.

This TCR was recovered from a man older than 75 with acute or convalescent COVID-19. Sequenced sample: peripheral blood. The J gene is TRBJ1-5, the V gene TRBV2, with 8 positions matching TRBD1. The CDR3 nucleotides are TGTGCCAGCTCAGGGGGCCTGGAACAGCCCCAGCATTTT. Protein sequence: CASSGGLEQPQHF.